The next 20 T cell receptor beta chains were all read from a single sample in a study of blood T cell repertoires in COVID-19. Generated by immunoSEQ multiplex PCR, the TCRdb table keeps only in-frame clones and is missing some. This table has approximately 260,000 clones, roughly 89% appearing once. Sequencing was carried out using PBMCs or T cells enriched from blood (not recorded which). These receptors were obtained from a woman aged 60-75 years who had recovered from COVID-19.

This clone occurred once. The chain employs TRBV11-3 and TRBJ2-7; the D is unclear. Looked up from germline, CDR1 is SGHNT and CDR2 is YENEEA. The V and J ends lost 1 base and 0 bases respectively, with 10 bases between them. This CDR3 has 15 residues. Here the CDR3 reads CASSLADISSYEQYF. The CDR3 DNA follows: TGTGCCAGCAGCTTAGCAGACATAAGCTCCTACGAGCAGTACTTC.

The chain is built from TRBV20-1 and TRBJ2-7; 8 nucleotides align to TRBD2. This CDR3 is built from 17 residues. V was clipped by 3 bases and J by 4 bases; unmatched bases: 17. The germline gives CDR1 DFQATT, CDR2 SNEGSKA (reference sequence). The DNA of the CDR3 is TGCAGTGCTAGTGCCCTAGGGGCGGGAGGAACCTATTACGAGCAGTACTTC. It specifies CSASALGAGGTYYEQYF.

This chain joins TRBV3-1 (or the pseudogene TRBV3-2) and TRBJ2-2, with a tentative D call TRBD1 (6 bases). Per the germline V gene, CDR1 is LGHDT and CDR2 is YNNKEL (reference sequence). V lost 1 base and J 3 bases, leaving 15 bases between the germline ends. The CDR3 is 17 residues long. The CDR3 DNA reads TGTGCCAGCAGCCAAGTTATAGTGACAGGATACACCGGGGAGCTGTTTTTT. Protein product: CASSQVIVTGYTGELFF.

The chain carries TRBV28 and TRBJ1-1, with D possibly being TRBD1 (6 bases). V lost 3 bases to trimming and J lost 6 bases, with 11 bases between them. CDR1 is MDHEN, CDR2 SYDVKM, per germline. This CDR3 contains 13 residues. CDR3 protein: CASSFPGASEAFF. CDR3 DNA sequence: TGTGCCAGCAGTTTTCCAGGGGCATCTGAAGCTTTCTTT.

This chain joins TRBV29-1 and TRBJ1-4; 7 positions match TRBD1. With V trimmed by 7 bases and J by 4 bases, 3 bases remained unmatched. The CDR3 consists of 12 residues. CDR1 and CDR2 (germline): SQVTM, ANQGSEA. The CDR3 bases are TGCAGCGGGTGGGACAGTAATGAAAAACTGTTTTTT. Translation: CSGWDSNEKLFF.

The chain combines TRBV27 with TRBJ1-2, with unresolved D. The length of the CDR3 is 9 residues. Germline V gene sequence: CDR1 MNHEY, CDR2 SMNVEV (reference sequence). V gave up 8 bases and J gave up 6 bases, with 4 bases separating them. CDR3 amino acids: CASPDGYTF. CDR3 sequence (DNA): TGTGCCAGCCCAGATGGCTACACCTTC.

The V gene is TRBV16, the J gene TRBJ1-5; D remains unclear. The germline V gene encodes CDR1 KGHSY and CDR2 FQNENV. This CDR3 is 13 amino acids long. Trimming cost V 11 bases and J 1 base, with 12 bases left between them. The CDR3 nucleotides read TGTGCCGGCGGTGAAGACAGCAATCAGCCCCAGCATTTT. Encoded protein: CAGGEDSNQPQHF.

The J gene is TRBJ1-2, the V gene TRBV4-2; 8 bases align to TRBD1. Germline V gives CDR1 LGHNA, CDR2 YNFKEQ. The V gene end was trimmed by 1 base and the J gene end by 6 bases; junction bases not matched to a gene: 4. This CDR3 has 14 residues. The CDR3 sequence: CASSQVATGDGYTF. CDR3 nucleotides: TGTGCCAGCAGCCAAGTAGCGACAGGGGATGGCTACACCTTC.

The chain is built from TRBV5-1 and TRBJ1-1, with D uncertain. Germline V gives CDR1 SGHRS, CDR2 YFSETQ. The CDR3 totals 13 residues. Trimming left V 9 bases short and J 6 bases short, with 18 bases between. The CDR3 is CATSGTGQAEAFF. The CDR3 DNA follows: TGCGCCACTTCAGGAACTGGGCAAGCTGAAGCTTTCTTT.

The CDR3 DNA is TGTGCCTGGAGTGTCCGGGGGGATTCACCCCTCCACTTT. Translating gives CAWSVRGDSPLHF. The V and J genes are TRBV30 and TRBJ1-6; D is possibly TRBD1 (5 bases). Germline V gives CDR1 GTSNPN, CDR2 SVGIG (reference sequence). The germline V and J ends were trimmed by 0 bases and 8 bases, with 8 bases remaining between them. The CDR3 runs to 13 residues.

The V gene is TRBV10-3, the J gene TRBJ1-1; 8 bases match TRBD1. The CDR3 sequence is 14 residues long. Germline CDR1 is ENHRY and CDR2 is SYGVKD. V dropped 6 bases and J dropped 3; count of bases not matched to a gene: 6. For the CDR3, the DNA is TGTGCCATCAGAAGGACAGGGAGGGACACTGAAGCTTTCTTT. As protein: CAIRRTGRDTEAFF.

This clone was counted a few times. The CDR3 here is CASSYSRQGNYEQYF. The CDR3, as DNA: TGTGCCAGCAGTTACTCTCGGCAGGGGAACTACGAGCAGTACTTC. The V call is TRBV6-5, the J call TRBJ2-7; D possibly corresponds to TRBD1 (6 bases). In germline, CDR1 is MNHEY, CDR2 SVGAGI. The CDR3 length is 15 residues. V was pared by 0 bases and J by 3 bases, with 12 bases between.

This clone has a handful of counts. The identical CDR3 is also encoded by other nucleotide sequences in the sample. The chain has TRBV3-1 (or the pseudogene TRBV3-2) and TRBJ1-5, with TRBD1 matching over 7 bases. Germline CDR1 is LGHDT and CDR2 is YNNKEL (reference sequence). Trimming removed 1 base from V and 4 bases from J; junction bases left unmatched: 1. The length of the CDR3 is 14 residues. The CDR3 DNA follows: TGTGCCAGCAGCCAAGGACAGGGTAATCAGCCCCAGCATTTT. Protein sequence: CASSQGQGNQPQHF.

The rearrangement joins TRBV29-1 to TRBJ1-1; 8 nucleotides align to TRBD1. V dropped 6 bases and J dropped 7; count of bases not matched to a gene: 4. Germline V CDR1 and CDR2: SQVTM, ANQGSEA. CDR3 length: 11 amino acids. The CDR3 DNA follows: TGCAGCGTGGGGACAGGCAGTGAAGCTTTCTTT. Residues: CSVGTGSEAFF.

The chain links TRBV6-5 to TRBJ2-2; TRBD2 matches at 10 bases. Losses at the gene ends were 8 bases for V and 6 bases for J; bases not matched to a gene: 6. Germline V CDR1 and CDR2: MNHEY, SVGAGI. The CDR3 runs 14 residues. This CDR3 is CASLSGGAAGELFF. CDR3 nucleotide sequence: TGTGCCAGCCTAAGCGGGGGGGCAGCCGGGGAGCTGTTTTTT.

The genes are TRBV29-1 and TRBJ1-1; no firm D call. CDR3 length equals 16 residues. Trimming shortened V by 4 bases and J by 0 bases, and 18 bases separated the two germline ends. Germline CDR1 is SQVTM and CDR2 is ANQGSEA. This CDR3 is CSVVPLLRQMNTEAFF. The CDR3 DNA follows: TGCAGCGTTGTCCCTCTACTGAGACAAATGAACACTGAAGCTTTCTTT.

J is TRBJ1-1 and V is TRBV19; possibly TRBD1 for D (6 bases). Germline lookup yields CDR1 LNHDA and CDR2 SQIVND (reference sequence). Trimming left V 3 bases short and J 5 bases short, with 16 bases between. The length of the CDR3 is 15 residues. This chain's CDR3 is CASSIYGGVGTEAFF. The CDR3 coding sequence is TGTGCCAGTAGTATTTATGGGGGCGTAGGGACTGAAGCTTTCTTT.

About this clone: Mismatch with germline at one junction end may stem from a read error. The chain links TRBV11-2 to TRBJ2-1, with 11 bases matching TRBD2. Germline V gene lookup returns CDR1 SGHAT and CDR2 FQNNGV. This CDR3 comprises 13 residues. For the CDR3, the DNA is TGTGCCAGCAGTTTTGGACTAGCGGGTCCCCCTGTCTTC. Its translation: CASSFGLAGPPVF.

CDR3 protein: CASSFTRLATYNEQFF. The CDR3 DNA reads TGTGCCAGCAGCTTTACGAGACTGGCTACCTACAATGAGCAGTTCTTC. The gene calls are TRBV11-3 and TRBJ2-1, with unresolved D. CDR1 is SGHNT and CDR2 is YENEEA in the germline V gene. Trimming stripped 3 bases from V and 2 bases from J, with 14 bases between. The CDR3 length is 16 residues.

V usage is TRBV19 and J usage is TRBJ1-2, with D maybe TRBD1 (6 bases). The germline gives CDR1 LNHDA, CDR2 SQIVND (reference sequence). This CDR3 is built from 14 residues. V was shortened by 10 bases and J by 4 bases, with 19 bases between the two germline ends. CDR3 nucleotide sequence: TGTGCCACCCACCCCGAGGGGGGGACCTATGGCTACACCTTC. Its translation is CATHPEGGTYGYTF.